Listed here is a single T cell receptor beta chain. The sample holds other DNA sequences that translate to the same CDR3. V lost 5 bases, J lost 0 bases, and 3 bases stayed unmatched. This CDR3 is built from 14 residues. Germline assignment: CDR1 SGHNT and CDR2 YYREEE (reference sequence). The sequenced template was cDNA made from the entire isolated RNA. Libraries were prepared by immunoSEQ multiplex PCR; TCRdb keeps only in-frame clonotypes and omits some of them. The sample holds about 370,000 clones, about 16% seen once. This sample was taken from a study of beta chain features in type 1 diabetes. The sample comprised naive CD4+ T cells from blood. This chain joins TRBV5-4 and TRBJ1-1, with 8 bases aligning to TRBD1. This sequence originates from a woman aged 18-29 years in good health. The CDR3 loop reads CASRPDRVNTEAFF. DNA of the CDR3: TGTGCCAGCAGACCGGACAGGGTGAACACTGAAGCTTTCTTT.